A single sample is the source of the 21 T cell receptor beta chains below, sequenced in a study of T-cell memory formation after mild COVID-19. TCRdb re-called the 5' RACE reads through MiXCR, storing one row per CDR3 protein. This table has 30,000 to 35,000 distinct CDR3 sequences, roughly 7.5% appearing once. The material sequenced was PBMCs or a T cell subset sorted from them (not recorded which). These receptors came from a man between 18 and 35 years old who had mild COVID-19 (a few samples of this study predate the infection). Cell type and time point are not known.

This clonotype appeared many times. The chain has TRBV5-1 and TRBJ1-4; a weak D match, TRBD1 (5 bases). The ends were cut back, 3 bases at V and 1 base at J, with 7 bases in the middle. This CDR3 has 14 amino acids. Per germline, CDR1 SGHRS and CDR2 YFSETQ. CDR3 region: CASSSDITNEKLFF. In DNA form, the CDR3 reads TGCGCCAGCAGCTCGGACATAACTAATGAAAAACTGTTTTTT. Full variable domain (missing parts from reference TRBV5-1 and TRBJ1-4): KAGVTQTPRYLIKTRGQQVTLSCSPISGHRSVSWYQQTPGQGLQFLFEYFSETQRNKGNFPGRFSGRQFSNSRSEMNVSTLELGDSALYLCASSSDITNEKLFFGSGTQLSVL.

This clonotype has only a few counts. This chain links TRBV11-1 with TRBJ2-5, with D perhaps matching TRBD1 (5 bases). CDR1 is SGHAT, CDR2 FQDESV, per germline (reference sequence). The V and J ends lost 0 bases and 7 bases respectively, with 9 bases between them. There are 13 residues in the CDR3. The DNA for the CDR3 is TGTGCCAGCAGCTTAGCTCATACAGGGACCCAGTACTTC. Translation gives CASSLAHTGTQYF.

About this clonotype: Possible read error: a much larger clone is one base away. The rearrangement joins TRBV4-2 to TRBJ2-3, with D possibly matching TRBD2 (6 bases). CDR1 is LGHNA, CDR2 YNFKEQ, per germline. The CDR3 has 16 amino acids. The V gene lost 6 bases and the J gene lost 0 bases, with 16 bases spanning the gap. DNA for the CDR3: TGTGCCAGCAGTCAAACCGCCGGGAGTAGCACAGATACGCAGTATTTT. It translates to CASSQTAGSSTDTQYF.

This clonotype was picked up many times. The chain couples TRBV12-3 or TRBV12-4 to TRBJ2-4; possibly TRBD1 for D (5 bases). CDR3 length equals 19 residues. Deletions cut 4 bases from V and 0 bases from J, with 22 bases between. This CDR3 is CASSYSIVKGPLAKNIQYF. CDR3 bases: TGTGCCAGCAGTTATTCAATCGTCAAGGGGCCACTAGCCAAAAACATTCAGTACTTC.

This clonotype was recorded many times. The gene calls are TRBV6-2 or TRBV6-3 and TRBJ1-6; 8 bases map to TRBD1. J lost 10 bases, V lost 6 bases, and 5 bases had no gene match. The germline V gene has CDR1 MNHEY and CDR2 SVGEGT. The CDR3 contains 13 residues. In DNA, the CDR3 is TGTGCCAGCAGAGGACAGGGAGGGTCACCCCTCCACTTT. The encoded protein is CASRGQGGSPLHF.

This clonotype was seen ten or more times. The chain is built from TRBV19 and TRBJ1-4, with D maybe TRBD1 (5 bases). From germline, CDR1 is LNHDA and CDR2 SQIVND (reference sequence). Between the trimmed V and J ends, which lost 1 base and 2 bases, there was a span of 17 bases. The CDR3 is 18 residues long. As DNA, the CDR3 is TGTGCCAGTAGTATAGTGGCCCGGCAGGGTGCCACTAATGAAAAACTGTTTTTT. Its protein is CASSIVARQGATNEKLFF.

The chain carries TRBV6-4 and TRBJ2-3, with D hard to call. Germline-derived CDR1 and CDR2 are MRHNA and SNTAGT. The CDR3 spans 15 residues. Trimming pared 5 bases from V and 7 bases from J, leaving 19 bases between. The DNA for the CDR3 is TGTGCCAGCAGTCCAGACCTCGCCGGCATGAATACGCAGTATTTT. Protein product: CASSPDLAGMNTQYF.

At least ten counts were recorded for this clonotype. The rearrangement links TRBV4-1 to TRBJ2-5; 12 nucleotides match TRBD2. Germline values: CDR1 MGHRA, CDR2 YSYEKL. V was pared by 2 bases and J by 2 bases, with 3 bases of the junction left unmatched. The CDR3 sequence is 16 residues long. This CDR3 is CASSQRLAGAQETQYF. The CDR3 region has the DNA TGCGCCAGCAGCCAACGACTAGCGGGGGCTCAAGAGACCCAGTACTTC.

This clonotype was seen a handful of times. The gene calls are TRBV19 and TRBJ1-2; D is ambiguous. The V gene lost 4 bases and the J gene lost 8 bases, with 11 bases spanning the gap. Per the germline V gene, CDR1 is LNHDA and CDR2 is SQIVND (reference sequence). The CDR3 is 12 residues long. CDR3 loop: CASSRATYGYTF. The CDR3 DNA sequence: TGTGCCAGTAGTAGGGCAACGTACGGCTACACCTTC.

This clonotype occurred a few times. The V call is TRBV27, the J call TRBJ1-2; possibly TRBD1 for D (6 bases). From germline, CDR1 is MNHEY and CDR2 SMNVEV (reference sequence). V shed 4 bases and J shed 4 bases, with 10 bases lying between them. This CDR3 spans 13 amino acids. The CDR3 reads CASSSQGSYGYTF. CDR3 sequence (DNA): TGTGCCAGCAGTTCCCAGGGGTCCTATGGCTACACCTTC.

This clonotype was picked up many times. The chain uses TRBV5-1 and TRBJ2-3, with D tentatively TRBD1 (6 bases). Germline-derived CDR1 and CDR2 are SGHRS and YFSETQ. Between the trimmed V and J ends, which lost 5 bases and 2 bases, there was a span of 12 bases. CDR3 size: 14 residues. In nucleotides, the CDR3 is TGCGCCAGCAGGCAACAGGGATACACAGATACGCAGTATTTT. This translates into CASRQQGYTDTQYF.

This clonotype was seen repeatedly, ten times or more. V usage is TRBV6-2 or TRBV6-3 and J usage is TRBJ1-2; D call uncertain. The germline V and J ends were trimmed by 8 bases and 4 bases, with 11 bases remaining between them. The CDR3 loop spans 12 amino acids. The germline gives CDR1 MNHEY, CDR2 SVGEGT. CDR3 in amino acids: CASSETSYGYTF. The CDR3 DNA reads TGTGCCAGCTCGGAGACCTCCTATGGCTACACCTTC.

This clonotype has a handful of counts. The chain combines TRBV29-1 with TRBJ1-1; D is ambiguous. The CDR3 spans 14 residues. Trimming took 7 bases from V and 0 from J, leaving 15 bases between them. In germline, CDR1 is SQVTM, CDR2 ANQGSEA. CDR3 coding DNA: TGCAGCGCTGAGCTGGACGGCCTGAACACTGAAGCTTTCTTT. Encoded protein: CSAELDGLNTEAFF.

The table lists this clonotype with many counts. This CDR3 reads CASSPGLAGSTDTQYF. The CDR3, as DNA: TGCGCCAGCAGCCCGGGACTAGCGGGAAGCACAGATACGCAGTATTTT. The chain is built from TRBV5-1 and TRBJ2-3; 13 bases match TRBD2. The CDR3 contains 16 residues. The germline CDR1 and CDR2 sequences are SGHRS and YFSETQ. The J segment lost 0 bases and the V segment lost 4 bases, leaving 2 bases of the junction unmatched.

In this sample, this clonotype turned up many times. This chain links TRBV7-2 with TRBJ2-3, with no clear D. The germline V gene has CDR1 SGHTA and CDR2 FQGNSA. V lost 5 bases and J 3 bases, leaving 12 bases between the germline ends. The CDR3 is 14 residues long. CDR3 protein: CASSPIVGTDTQYF. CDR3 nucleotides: TGTGCCAGCAGCCCTATAGTGGGGACAGATACGCAGTATTTT.

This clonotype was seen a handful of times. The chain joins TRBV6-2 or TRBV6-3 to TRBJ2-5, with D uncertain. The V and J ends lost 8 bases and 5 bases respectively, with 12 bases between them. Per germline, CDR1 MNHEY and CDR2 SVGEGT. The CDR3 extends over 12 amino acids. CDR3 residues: CASAASEETQYF. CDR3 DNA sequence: TGTGCCAGCGCCGCATCGGAGGAGACCCAGTACTTC.

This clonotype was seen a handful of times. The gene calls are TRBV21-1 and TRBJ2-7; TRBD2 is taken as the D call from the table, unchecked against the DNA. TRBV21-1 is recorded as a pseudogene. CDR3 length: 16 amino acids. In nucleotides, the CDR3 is TGTGCCAGCAGCCGTCTTTACGGGGGGTCCCCCTACGAGCAGTACTTC. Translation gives CASSRLYGGSPYEQYF.

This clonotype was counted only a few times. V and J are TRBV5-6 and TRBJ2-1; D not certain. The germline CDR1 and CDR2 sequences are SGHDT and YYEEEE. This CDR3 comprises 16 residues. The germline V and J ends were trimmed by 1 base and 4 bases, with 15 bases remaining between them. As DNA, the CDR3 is TGTGCCAGCAGCTTGTGGTTCGGCATGGAATACAATGAGCAGTTCTTC. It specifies CASSLWFGMEYNEQFF.

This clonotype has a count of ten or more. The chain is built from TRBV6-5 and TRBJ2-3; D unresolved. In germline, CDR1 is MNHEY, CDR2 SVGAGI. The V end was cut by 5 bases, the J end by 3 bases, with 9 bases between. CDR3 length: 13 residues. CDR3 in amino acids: CASSIPATDTQYF. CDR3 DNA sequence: TGTGCCAGCAGTATCCCGGCTACAGATACGCAGTATTTT.

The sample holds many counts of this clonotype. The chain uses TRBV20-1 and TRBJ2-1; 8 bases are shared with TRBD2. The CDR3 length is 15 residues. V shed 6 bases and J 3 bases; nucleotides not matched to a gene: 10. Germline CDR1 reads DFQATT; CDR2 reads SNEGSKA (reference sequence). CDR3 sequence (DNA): TGCAGTGCCGAGCCCCAGCGGGGGTACTACAATGAGCAGTTCTTC. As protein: CSAEPQRGYYNEQFF.

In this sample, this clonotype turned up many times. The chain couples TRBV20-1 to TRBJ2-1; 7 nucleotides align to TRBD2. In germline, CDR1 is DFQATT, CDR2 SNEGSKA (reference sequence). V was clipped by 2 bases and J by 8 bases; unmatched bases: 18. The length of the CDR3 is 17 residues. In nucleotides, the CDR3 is TGCAGTGCTAGACCCCCCCTACTAGCGAAGAGGGTCCATGAGCAGTTCTTC. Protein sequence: CSARPPLLAKRVHEQFF.